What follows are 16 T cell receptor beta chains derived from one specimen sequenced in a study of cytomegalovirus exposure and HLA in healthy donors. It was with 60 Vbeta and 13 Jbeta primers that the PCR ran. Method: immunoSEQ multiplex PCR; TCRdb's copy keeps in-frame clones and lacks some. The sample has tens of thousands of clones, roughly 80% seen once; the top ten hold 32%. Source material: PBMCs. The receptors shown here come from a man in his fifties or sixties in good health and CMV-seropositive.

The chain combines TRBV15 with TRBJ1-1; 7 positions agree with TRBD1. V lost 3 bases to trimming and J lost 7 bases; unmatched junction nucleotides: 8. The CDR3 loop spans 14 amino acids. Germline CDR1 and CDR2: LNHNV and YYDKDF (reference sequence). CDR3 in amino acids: CATSRTGFLGEAFF. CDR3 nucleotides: TGTGCCACCAGCAGGACAGGGTTTCTGGGTGAAGCTTTCTTT.

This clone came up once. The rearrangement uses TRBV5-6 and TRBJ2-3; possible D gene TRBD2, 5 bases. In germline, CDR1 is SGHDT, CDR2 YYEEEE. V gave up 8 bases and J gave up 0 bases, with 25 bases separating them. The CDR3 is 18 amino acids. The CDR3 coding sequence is TGTGCCAGTATCCCCGGGTTTACGGCGGGTATTAGCACAGATACGCAGTATTTT. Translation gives CASIPGFTAGISTDTQYF.

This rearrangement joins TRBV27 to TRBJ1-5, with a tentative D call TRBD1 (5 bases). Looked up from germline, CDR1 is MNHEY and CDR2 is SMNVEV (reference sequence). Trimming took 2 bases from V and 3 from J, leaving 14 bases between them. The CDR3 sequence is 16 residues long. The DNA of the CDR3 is TGTGCCAGCAGTTTAAATGGGGCCAACCTCAATCAGCCCCAGCATTTT. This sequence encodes CASSLNGANLNQPQHF.

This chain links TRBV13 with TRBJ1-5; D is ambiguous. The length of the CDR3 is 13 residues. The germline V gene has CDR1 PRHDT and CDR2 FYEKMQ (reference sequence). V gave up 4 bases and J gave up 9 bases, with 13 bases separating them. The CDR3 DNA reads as TGTGCCAGCAGCTCCTCACCGGGAGGGCCCCAGCATTTT. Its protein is CASSSSPGGPQHF.

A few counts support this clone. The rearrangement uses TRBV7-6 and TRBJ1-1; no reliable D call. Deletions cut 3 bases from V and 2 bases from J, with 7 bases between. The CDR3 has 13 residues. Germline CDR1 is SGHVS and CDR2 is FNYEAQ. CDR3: CASSFQRNTEAFF. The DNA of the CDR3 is TGTGCCAGCAGCTTTCAGCGAAACACTGAAGCTTTCTTT.

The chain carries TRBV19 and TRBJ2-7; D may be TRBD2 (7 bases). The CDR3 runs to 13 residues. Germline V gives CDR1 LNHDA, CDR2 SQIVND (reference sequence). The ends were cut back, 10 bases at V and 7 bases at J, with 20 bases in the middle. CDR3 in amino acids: CATEGGRGTEQYF. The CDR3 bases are TGTGCCACCGAGGGGGGGCGTGGGACGGAGCAGTACTTC.

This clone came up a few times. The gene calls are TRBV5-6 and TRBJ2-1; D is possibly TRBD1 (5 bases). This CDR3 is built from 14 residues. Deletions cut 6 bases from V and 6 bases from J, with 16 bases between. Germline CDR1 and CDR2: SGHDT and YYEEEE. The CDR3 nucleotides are TGTGCCAGCAACTTAGTGATGGGGCTCAATGAGCAGTTCTTC. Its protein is CASNLVMGLNEQFF.

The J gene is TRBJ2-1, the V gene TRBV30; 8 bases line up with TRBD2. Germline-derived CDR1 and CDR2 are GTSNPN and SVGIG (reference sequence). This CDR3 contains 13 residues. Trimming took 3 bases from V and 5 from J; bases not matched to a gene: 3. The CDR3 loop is CAWSQGLDNEQFF. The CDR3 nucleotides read TGTGCCTGGAGCCAGGGACTAGACAATGAGCAGTTCTTC.

CDR3 sequence (DNA): TGTGCCAGCAGTGAAGAGGACTCCTACTACGAGCAGTACTTC. Protein: CASSEEDSYYEQYF. This chain uses TRBV6-1 with TRBJ2-7; weak D call: TRBD2 (5 bases). Germline lookup yields CDR1 MNHNS and CDR2 SASEGT. Between the trimmed V and J ends, which lost 1 base and 3 bases, there was a span of 10 bases. The CDR3 consists of 14 residues.

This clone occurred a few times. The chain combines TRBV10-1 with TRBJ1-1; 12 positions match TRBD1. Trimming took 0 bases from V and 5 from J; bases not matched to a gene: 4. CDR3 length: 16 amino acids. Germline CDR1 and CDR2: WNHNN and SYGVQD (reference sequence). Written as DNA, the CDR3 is TGCGCCAGCAGTGAGTCCATGGGACAGGGGGCTACTGAAGCTTTCTTT. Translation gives CASSESMGQGATEAFF.

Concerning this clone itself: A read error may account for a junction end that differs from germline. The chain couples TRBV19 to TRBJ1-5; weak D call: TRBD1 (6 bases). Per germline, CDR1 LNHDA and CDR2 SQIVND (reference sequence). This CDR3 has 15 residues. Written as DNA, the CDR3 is TGTGCCAGTAGTCCGCAAACAGGGCCGAATCAGTCCCAGCATTTT. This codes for CASSPQTGPNQSQHF. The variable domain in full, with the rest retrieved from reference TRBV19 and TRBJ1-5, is DGGITQSPKYLFRKEGQNVTLSCEQNLNHDAMYWYRQDPGQGLRLIYYSQIVNDFQKGDIAEGYSVSREKKESFPLTVTSAQKNPTAFYLCASSPQTGPNQSQHFGDGTRLSIL.

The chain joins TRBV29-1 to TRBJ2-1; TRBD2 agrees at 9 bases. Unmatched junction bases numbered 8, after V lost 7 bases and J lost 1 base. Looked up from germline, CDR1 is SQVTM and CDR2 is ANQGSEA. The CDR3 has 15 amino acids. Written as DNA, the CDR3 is TGCAGCGGGTTCCTTAGCGGGAGTTCCTACAATGAGCAGTTCTTC. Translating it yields CSGFLSGSSYNEQFF.

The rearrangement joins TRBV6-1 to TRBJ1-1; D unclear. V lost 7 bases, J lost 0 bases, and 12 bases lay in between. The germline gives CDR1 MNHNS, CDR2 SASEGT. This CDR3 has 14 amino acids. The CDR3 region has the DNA TGTGCCAGCATGGGCAGTGCCATGAACACTGAAGCTTTCTTT. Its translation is CASMGSAMNTEAFF.

CDR3 DNA sequence: TGTGCCAGCAGCCAATATCGACAGTCGCTGCGGTTGGACGAGCAGTACTTC. It specifies CASSQYRQSLRLDEQYF. V usage is TRBV7-3 and J usage is TRBJ2-7; D might be TRBD1 (5 bases). The CDR3 has 17 residues. Between the trimmed V and J ends, which lost 5 bases and 5 bases, there was a span of 25 bases. Germline V gene sequence: CDR1 SGHTA, CDR2 FQGTGA. Based on the CDR3 plus reference TRBV7-3 and TRBJ2-7, the full variable domain is GAGVSQTPSNKVTEKGKYVELRCDPISGHTALYWYRQSLGQGPEFLIYFQGTGAADDSGLPNDRFFAVRPEGSVSTLKIQRTERGDSAVYLCASSQYRQSLRLDEQYFGPGTRLTVT.

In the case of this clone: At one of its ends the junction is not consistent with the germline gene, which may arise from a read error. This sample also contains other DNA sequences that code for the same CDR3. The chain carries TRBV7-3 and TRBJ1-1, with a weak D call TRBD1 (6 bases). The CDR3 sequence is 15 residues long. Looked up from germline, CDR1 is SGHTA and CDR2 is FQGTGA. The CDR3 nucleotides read TGTGCCAGCAGCTTAAAAATTCAGGGGCGCACTGAAGCTTTCTTC. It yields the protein CASSLKIQGRTEAFF.

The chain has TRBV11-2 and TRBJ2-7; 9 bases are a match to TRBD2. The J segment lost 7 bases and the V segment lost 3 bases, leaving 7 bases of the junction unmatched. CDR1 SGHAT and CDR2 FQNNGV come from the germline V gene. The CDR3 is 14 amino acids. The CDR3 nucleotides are TGTGCCAGCAGCTTTAGCGGGAGAGGTGGGGAGCAGTACTTC. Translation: CASSFSGRGGEQYF.